This T cell receptor beta chain was sequenced for a study of blood T cell repertoires in COVID-19. Study as a whole: T cells, B-cell-depleted T cells, or PBMCs provided the cDNA or gDNA that served as material.

There are 13 residues in the CDR3. Germline V lookup: CDR1 SGHTA, CDR2 FQGTGA. With 5 bases clipped from V and 5 bases from J, the junction kept 4 bases outside the gene matches. Per the original data handling: Amplification of reference gene primers was used by the study to estimate nucleated cell counts. The method was immunoSEQ multiplex PCR; TCRdb's version includes in-frame clones alone and lacks a portion of them. The V and J calls and clone size were taken over from that table, and D and trimming were inferred from the DNA. The data hold some 200,000 clones, with around nine tenths observed a single time.

The sequenced sample consisted of peripheral blood. This rearrangement joins TRBV7-3 to TRBJ1-1; 8 nucleotides align to TRBD1. This TCR derives from a woman aged 18 to 35 who had recovered from COVID-19. In nucleotides, the CDR3 is TGTGCCAGCAGCGGAGACAGGGGAACTGAAGCTTTCTTT. This gives the protein CASSGDRGTEAFF.